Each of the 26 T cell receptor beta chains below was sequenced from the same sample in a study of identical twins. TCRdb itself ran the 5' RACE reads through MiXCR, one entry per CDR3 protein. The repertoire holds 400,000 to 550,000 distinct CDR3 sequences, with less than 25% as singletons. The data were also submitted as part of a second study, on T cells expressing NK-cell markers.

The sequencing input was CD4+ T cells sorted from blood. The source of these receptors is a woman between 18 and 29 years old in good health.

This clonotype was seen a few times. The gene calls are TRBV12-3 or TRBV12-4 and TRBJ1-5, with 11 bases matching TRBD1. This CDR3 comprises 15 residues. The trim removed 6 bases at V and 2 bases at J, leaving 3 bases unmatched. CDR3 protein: CASSRDRGGNQPQHF. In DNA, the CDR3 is TGTGCCAGCAGCCGGGACAGGGGGGGCAATCAGCCCCAGCATTTT.

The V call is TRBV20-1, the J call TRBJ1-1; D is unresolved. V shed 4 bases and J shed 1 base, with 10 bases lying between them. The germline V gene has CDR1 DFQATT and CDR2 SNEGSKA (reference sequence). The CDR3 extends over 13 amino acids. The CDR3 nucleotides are TGCAGTGCTACCCCTCCACCGAACACTGAAGCTTTCTTT. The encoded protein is CSATPPPNTEAFF.

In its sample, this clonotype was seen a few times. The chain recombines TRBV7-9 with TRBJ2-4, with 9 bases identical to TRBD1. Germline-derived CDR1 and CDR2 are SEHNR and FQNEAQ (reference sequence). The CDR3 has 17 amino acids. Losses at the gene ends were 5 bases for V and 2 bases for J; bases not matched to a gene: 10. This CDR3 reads CASSPWTGDGTKNIQYF. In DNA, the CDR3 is TGTGCCAGCAGCCCTTGGACAGGGGACGGAACCAAAAACATTCAGTACTTC. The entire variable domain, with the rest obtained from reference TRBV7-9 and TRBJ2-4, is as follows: DTGVSQNPRHKITKRGQNVTFRCDPISEHNRLYWYRQTLGQGPEFLTYFQNEAQLEKSRLLSDRFSAERPKGSFSTLEIQRTEQGDSAMYLCASSPWTGDGTKNIQYFGAGTRLSVL.

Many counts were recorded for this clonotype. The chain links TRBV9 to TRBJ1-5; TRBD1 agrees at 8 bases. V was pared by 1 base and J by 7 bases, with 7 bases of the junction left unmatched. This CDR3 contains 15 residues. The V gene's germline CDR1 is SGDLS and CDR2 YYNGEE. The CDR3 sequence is CASSVSTGEEQPQHF. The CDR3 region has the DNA TGTGCCAGCAGCGTATCGACAGGGGAGGAACAGCCCCAGCATTTT. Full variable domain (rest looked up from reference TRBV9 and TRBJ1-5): DSGVTQTPKHLITATGQRVTLRCSPRSGDLSVYWYQQSLDQGLQFLIQYYNGEERAKGNILERFSAQQFPDLHSELNLSSLELGDSALYFCASSVSTGEEQPQHFGDGTRLSIL.

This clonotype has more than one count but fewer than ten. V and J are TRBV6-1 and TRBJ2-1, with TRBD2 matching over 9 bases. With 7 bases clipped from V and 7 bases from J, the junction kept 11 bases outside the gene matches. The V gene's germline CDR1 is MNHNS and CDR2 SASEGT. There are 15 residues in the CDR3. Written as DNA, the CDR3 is TGTGCCAGCACCCGCCCCGCGGGAGGGTTTAATGAGCAGTTCTTC. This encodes CASTRPAGGFNEQFF.

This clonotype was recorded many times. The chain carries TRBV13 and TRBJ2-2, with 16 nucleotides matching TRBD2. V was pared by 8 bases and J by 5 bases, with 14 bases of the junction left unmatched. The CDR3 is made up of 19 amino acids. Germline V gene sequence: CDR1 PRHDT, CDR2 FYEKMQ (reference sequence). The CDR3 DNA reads TGTGCCAGCGCACCGGGACTAGCGGGAGGGCCACGAAGGACCGGGGAGCTGTTTTTT. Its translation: CASAPGLAGGPRRTGELFF.

CDR3 in amino acids: CASSLRTSGGKGDTQYF. The DNA of the CDR3 is TGTGCCAGCAGCCTTCGGACTAGCGGGGGAAAGGGGGATACGCAGTATTTT. This sequence joins TRBV7-6 and TRBJ2-3, with 13 bases matching TRBD2. This CDR3 has 17 amino acids. The trim removed 5 bases at V and 6 bases at J, leaving 11 bases unmatched. Germline CDR1 SGHVS, CDR2 FNYEAQ. The variable domain in full, completed from reference TRBV7-6 and TRBJ2-3, reads GAGVSQSPRYKVTKRGQDVALRCDPISGHVSLYWYRQALGQGPEFLTYFNYEAQQDKSGLPNDRFSAERPEGSISTLTIQRTEQRDSAMYRCASSLRTSGGKGDTQYFGPGTRLTVL.

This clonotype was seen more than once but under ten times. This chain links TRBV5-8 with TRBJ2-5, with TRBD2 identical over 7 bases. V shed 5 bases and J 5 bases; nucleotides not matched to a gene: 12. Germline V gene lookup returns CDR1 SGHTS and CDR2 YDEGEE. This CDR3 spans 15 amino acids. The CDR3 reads CASRAGLDLRETQYF. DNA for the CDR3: TGTGCCAGCAGAGCGGGGTTGGACCTCCGGGAGACCCAGTACTTC.

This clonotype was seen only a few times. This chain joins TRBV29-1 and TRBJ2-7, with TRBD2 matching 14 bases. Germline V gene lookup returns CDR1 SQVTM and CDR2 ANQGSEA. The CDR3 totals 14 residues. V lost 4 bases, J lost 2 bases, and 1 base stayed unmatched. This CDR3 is CSVGLAGGPYEQYF. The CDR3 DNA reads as TGCAGCGTTGGACTAGCGGGAGGGCCCTACGAGCAGTACTTC.

This CDR3 reads CSSYGGGRGTDTQYF. In DNA form, the CDR3 reads TGCAGTTCATACGGGGGCGGGAGGGGCACAGATACGCAGTATTTT. The chain is built from TRBV20-1 and TRBJ2-3; 9 bases align to TRBD2. Germline V CDR1 and CDR2: DFQATT, SNEGSKA (reference sequence). The CDR3 has 15 residues. The V segment lost 8 bases and the J segment 1 base; nucleotides outside the gene matches: 10.

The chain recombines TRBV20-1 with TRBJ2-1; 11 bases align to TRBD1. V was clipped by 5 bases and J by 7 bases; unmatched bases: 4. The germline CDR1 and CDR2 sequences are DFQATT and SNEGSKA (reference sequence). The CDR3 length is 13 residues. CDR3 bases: TGCAGTGCTGGGGACAGGGGGGAGAATGAGCAGTTCTTC. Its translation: CSAGDRGENEQFF.

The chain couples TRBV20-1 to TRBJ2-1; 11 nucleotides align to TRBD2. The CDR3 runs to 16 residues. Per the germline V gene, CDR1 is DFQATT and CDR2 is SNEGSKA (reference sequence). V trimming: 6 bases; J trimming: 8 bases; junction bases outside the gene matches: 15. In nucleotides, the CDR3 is TGCAGTGCCCTCGACCGGCGACTAGCGGGAAGCGATGAGCAGTTCTTC. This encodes CSALDRRLAGSDEQFF.

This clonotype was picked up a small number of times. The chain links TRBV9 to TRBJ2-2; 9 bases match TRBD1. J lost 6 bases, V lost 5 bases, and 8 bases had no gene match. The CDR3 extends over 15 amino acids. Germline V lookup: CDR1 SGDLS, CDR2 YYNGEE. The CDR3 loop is CASRATGGISGELFF. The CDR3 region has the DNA TGTGCCAGCAGGGCGACAGGGGGGATCTCCGGGGAGCTGTTTTTT.

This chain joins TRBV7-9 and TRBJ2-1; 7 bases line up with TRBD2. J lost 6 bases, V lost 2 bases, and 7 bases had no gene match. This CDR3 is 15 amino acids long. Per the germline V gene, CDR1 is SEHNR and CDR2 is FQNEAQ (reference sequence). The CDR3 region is CASSLHAGVLNEQFF. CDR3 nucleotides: TGTGCCAGCAGCTTACACGCGGGAGTCCTCAATGAGCAGTTCTTC. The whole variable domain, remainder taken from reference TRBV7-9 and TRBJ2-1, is DTGVSQNPRHKITKRGQNVTFRCDPISEHNRLYWYRQTLGQGPEFLTYFQNEAQLEKSRLLSDRFSAERPKGSFSTLEIQRTEQGDSAMYLCASSLHAGVLNEQFFGPGTRLTVL.

The CDR3 protein is CASSSTQGSYINEQFF. Written as DNA, the CDR3 is TGTGCCAGCAGTTCCACACAGGGGTCCTACATCAATGAGCAGTTCTTC. J is TRBJ2-1 and V is TRBV27; 7 bases map to TRBD1. The CDR3 is 16 amino acids. Germline CDR1 and CDR2: MNHEY and SMNVEV (reference sequence). The V and J ends lost 4 bases and 6 bases, in that order; junction bases with no gene match: 12.

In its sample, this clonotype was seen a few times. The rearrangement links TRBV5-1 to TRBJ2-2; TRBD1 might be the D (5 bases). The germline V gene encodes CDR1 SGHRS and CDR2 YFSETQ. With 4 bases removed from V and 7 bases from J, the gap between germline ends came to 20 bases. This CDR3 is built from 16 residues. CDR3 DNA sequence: TGCGCCAGCAGCCTCCGGGCCCCTATCAGGGACGGGGAGCTGTTTTTT. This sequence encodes CASSLRAPIRDGELFF.

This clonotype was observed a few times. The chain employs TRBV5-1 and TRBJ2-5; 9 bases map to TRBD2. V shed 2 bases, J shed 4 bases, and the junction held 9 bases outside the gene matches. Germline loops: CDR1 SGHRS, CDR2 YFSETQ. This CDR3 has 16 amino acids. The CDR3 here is CASSFTLAGSGETQYF. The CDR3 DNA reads TGCGCCAGCAGCTTCACTCTAGCGGGGAGTGGAGAGACCCAGTACTTC.

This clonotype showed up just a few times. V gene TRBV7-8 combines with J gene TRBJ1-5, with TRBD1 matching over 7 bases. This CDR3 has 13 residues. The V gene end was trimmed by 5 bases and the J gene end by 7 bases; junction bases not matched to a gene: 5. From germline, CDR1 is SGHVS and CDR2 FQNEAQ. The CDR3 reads CASSDRERQPQHF. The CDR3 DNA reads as TGTGCCAGCAGCGACAGGGAAAGGCAGCCCCAGCATTTT.

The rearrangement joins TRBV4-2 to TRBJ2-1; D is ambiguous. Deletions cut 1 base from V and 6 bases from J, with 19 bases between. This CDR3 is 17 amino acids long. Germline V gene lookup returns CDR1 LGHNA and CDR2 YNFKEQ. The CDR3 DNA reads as TGTGCCAGCAGCCAAGTAGGTACGGGTAGGCCAAGCAATGAGCAGTTCTTC. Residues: CASSQVGTGRPSNEQFF.

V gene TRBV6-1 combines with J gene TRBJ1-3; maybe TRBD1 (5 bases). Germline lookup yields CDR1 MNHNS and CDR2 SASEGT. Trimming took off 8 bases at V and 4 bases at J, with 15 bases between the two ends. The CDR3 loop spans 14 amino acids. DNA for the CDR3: TGTGCCAGCGGTGGTCGGGGGTCAGGAAACACCATATATTTT. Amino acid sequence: CASGGRGSGNTIYF.

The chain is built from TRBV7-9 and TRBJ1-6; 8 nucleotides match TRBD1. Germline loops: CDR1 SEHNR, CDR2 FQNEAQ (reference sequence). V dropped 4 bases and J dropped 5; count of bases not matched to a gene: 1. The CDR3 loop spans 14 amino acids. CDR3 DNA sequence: TGTGCCAGCAGCTCGGACAGGGATAATTCACCCCTCCACTTT. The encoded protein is CASSSDRDNSPLHF.

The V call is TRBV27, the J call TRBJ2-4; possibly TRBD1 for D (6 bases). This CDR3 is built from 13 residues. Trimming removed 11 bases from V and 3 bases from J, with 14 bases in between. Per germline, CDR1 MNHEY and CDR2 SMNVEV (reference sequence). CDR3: CAARDTNKNIQYF. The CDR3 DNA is TGTGCCGCCCGGGACACCAACAAAAACATTCAGTACTTC.

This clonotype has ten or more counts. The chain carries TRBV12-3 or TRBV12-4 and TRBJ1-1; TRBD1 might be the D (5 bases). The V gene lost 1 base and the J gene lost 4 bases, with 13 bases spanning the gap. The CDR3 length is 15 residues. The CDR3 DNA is TGTGCCAGCAGTTTAGGTCAGGGATATATCACTGAAGCTTTCTTT. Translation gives CASSLGQGYITEAFF.

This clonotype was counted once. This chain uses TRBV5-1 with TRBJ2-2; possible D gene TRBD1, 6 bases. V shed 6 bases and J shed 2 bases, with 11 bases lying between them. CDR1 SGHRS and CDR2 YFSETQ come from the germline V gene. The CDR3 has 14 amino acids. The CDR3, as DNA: TGCGCCAGCACGGACAGATTAAACACCGGGGAGCTGTTTTTT. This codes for CASTDRLNTGELFF.

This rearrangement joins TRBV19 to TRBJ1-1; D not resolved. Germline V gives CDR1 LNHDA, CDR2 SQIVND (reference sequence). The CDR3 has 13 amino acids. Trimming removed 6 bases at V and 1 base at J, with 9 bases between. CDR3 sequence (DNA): TGTGCCAGTAGCAACACGGGGAACACTGAAGCTTTCTTT. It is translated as CASSNTGNTEAFF.

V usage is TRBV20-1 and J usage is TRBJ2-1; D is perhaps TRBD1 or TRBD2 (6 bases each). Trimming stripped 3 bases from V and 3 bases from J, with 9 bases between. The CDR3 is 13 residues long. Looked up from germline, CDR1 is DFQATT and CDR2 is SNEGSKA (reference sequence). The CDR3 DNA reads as TGCAGTGCTAGGAAGGGGGGCTACAATGAGCAGTTCTTC. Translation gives CSARKGGYNEQFF.